One and the same sample provided the 19 T cell receptor beta chains below, sequenced in a study of shared clonotypes between healthy human individuals. TCRdb's copy holds only in-frame clones and misses some; the assay was immunoSEQ multiplex PCR. The sample has roughly 2 million clones, roughly 95% seen once. Input material: naive CD4+ T cells sorted from blood. Stated subset: CD45RA+ positively selected. The receptors come from a man aged 18 to 35 in good health.

Details on this clone: This same CDR3 is encoded by further DNA sequences in the sample. V gene TRBV18 combines with J gene TRBJ1-3; D gene unclear. V was clipped by 3 bases and J by 4 bases, with 7 bases between them. Per germline, CDR1 KGHSH and CDR2 LQKENI. The CDR3 contains 13 residues. In DNA, the CDR3 is TGTGCCAGCTCACCTTCCGAAGGAAACACCATATATTTT. This encodes CASSPSEGNTIYF.

The chain joins TRBV9 to TRBJ1-6; 7 bases map to TRBD1. Germline-derived CDR1 and CDR2 are SGDLS and YYNGEE. J was trimmed by 4 bases and V by 0 bases; bases with no gene match: 4. The CDR3 totals 16 residues. CDR3 region: CASSVATGSYNSPLHF. The CDR3 DNA sequence: TGTGCCAGCAGCGTAGCGACAGGGTCTTATAATTCACCCCTCCACTTT.

The CDR3, as DNA: TGTGCCAGCAGCTCAAACATCGATTGGGGTGGCTACACCTTC. Residues: CASSSNIDWGGYTF. J is TRBJ1-2 and V is TRBV7-6; D is undetermined. The germline V gene encodes CDR1 SGHVS and CDR2 FNYEAQ. Trimming left V 4 bases short and J 7 bases short, with 16 bases between. The CDR3 loop spans 14 amino acids.

The gene calls are TRBV5-1 and TRBJ2-7, with D tentatively TRBD2 (5 bases). V was trimmed by 1 base and J by 3 bases, leaving 14 bases between them. CDR1 and CDR2 from the germline V gene are SGHRS and YFSETQ. CDR3 length equals 15 residues. Here the CDR3 reads CASSLSGGTHYEQYF. The CDR3, as DNA: TGCGCCAGCAGCTTGAGCGGAGGCACCCACTACGAGCAGTACTTC. The whole variable domain, remainder taken from reference TRBV5-1 and TRBJ2-7, is KAGVTQTPRYLIKTRGQQVTLSCSPISGHRSVSWYQQTPGQGLQFLFEYFSETQRNKGNFPGRFSGRQFSNSRSEMNVSTLELGDSALYLCASSLSGGTHYEQYFGPGTRLTVT.

V is TRBV2 and J is TRBJ1-5; D is possibly TRBD1 (5 bases). The V end was cut by 4 bases, the J end by 0 bases, with 10 bases between. Per germline, CDR1 SNHLY and CDR2 FYNNEI. This CDR3 has 15 residues. CDR3 bases: TGTGCCAGCAGTGCCAGGGAGTATAGCAATCAGCCCCAGCATTTT. It specifies CASSAREYSNQPQHF. Together with reference TRBV2 and TRBJ1-5, the CDR3 gives the full variable domain: EPEVTQTPSHQVTQMGQEVILRCVPISNHLYFYWYRQILGQKVEFLVSFYNNEISEKSEIFDDQFSVERPDGSNFTLKIRSTKLEDSAMYFCASSAREYSNQPQHFGDGTRLSIL.

The chain recombines TRBV7-2 with TRBJ2-2, with TRBD1 matching 9 bases. The CDR3 loop spans 15 amino acids. CDR1 and CDR2 from the germline V gene are SGHTA and FQGNSA. The V gene end was trimmed by 5 bases and the J gene end by 7 bases; junction bases not matched to a gene: 8. CDR3 loop: CASSLGQGNGGELFF. In nucleotides, the CDR3 is TGTGCCAGCAGCCTGGGACAGGGTAATGGCGGGGAGCTGTTTTTT.

The rearrangement uses TRBV20-1 and TRBJ1-3; D gene ambiguous. There are 11 residues in the CDR3. Germline V gene lookup returns CDR1 DFQATT and CDR2 SNEGSKA (reference sequence). The CDR3 DNA reads TGCAGCGCCCTAGGTGGAAACACCATATATTTT. Its protein is CSALGGNTIYF.

The CDR3 sequence is CASGRAAAALHF. The CDR3 DNA reads as TGTGCCAGCGGGAGGGCGGCAGCGGCCCTCCACTTT. V gene TRBV7-9 combines with J gene TRBJ1-6, with D unclear. CDR1 SEHNR and CDR2 FQNEAQ come from the germline V gene (reference sequence). Trimming removed 8 bases at V and 14 bases at J, with 16 bases between. CDR3 length: 12 residues.

V usage is TRBV18 and J usage is TRBJ2-7; unclear D gene. V was clipped by 3 bases and J by 0 bases, with 12 bases between them. CDR3 length: 15 residues. CDR1 and CDR2 from the germline V gene are KGHSH and LQKENI. CDR3: CASSPSFVGSYEQYF. In DNA form, the CDR3 reads TGTGCCAGCTCACCCAGCTTCGTGGGCTCCTACGAGCAGTACTTC.

The chain joins TRBV18 to TRBJ2-5; TRBD1 is a possible D gene (7 bases). V was trimmed by 3 bases and J by 4 bases, leaving 12 bases between them. Looked up from germline, CDR1 is KGHSH and CDR2 is LQKENI. The CDR3 has 14 amino acids. The CDR3 bases are TGTGCCAGCTCACCCTACAGGGGAGGAGAGACCCAGTACTTC. Translated: CASSPYRGGETQYF.

The chain uses TRBV19 and TRBJ1-1, with D perhaps matching TRBD1 (6 bases). Germline CDR1 is LNHDA and CDR2 is SQIVND (reference sequence). Trimming cost V 3 bases and J 8 bases, with 13 bases left between them. The CDR3 is made up of 13 amino acids. CDR3 DNA sequence: TGTGCCAGTAGTATCTACAGGACAGAAGAAGCTTTCTTT. Protein: CASSIYRTEEAFF.

The rearrangement joins TRBV27 to TRBJ2-7, with D perhaps matching TRBD2 (5 bases). Germline CDR1 and CDR2: MNHEY and SMNVEV (reference sequence). The CDR3 spans 14 residues. V was shortened by 3 bases and J by 0 bases, with 9 bases between the two germline ends. The CDR3 loop is CASSFVGSSYEQYF. The CDR3 DNA follows: TGTGCCAGCAGTTTCGTGGGGAGCTCCTACGAGCAGTACTTC.

V is TRBV14 and J is TRBJ1-1; D might be TRBD1 (5 bases). V shed 4 bases and J shed 5 bases, with 14 bases lying between them. Germline lookup yields CDR1 SGHDN and CDR2 FVKESK. CDR3 length: 14 amino acids. The CDR3 DNA sequence: TGTGCCAGCAGCCCTTCACACGGGGGGACTGAAGCTTTCTTT. Translating it yields CASSPSHGGTEAFF. The full variable domain, rest sourced from reference TRBV14 and TRBJ1-1, is EAGVTQFPSHSVIEKGQTVTLRCDPISGHDNLYWYRRVMGKEIKFLLHFVKESKQDESGMPNNRFLAERTGGTYSTLKVQPAELEDSGVYFCASSPSHGGTEAFFGQGTRLTVV.

The chain employs TRBV6-5 and TRBJ2-4; 12 bases match TRBD2. CDR1 is MNHEY, CDR2 SVGAGI, per germline. This CDR3 comprises 15 residues. The J segment lost 2 bases and the V segment lost 5 bases, leaving 1 base of the junction unmatched. The CDR3 bases are TGTGCCAGCAGTCTAGCGGGAGGGCCCAAAAACATTCAGTACTTC. Residues: CASSLAGGPKNIQYF.

CDR3 protein: CASSDHSDNSPLHF. CDR3 DNA: TGTGCCAGCAGTGATCACAGTGATAATTCACCCCTCCACTTT. The chain joins TRBV6-1 to TRBJ1-6, with D hard to call. The CDR3 loop spans 14 amino acids. From germline, CDR1 is MNHNS and CDR2 SASEGT. With 3 bases removed from V and 5 bases from J, the gap between germline ends came to 8 bases.

This chain uses TRBV9 with TRBJ2-1; D unclear. Germline V lookup: CDR1 SGDLS, CDR2 YYNGEE. This CDR3 is 14 amino acids long. Trimming left V 0 bases short and J 6 bases short, with 10 bases between. The CDR3 reads CASSVASRLNEQFF. CDR3 nucleotides: TGTGCCAGCAGCGTAGCTTCACGGCTCAATGAGCAGTTCTTC.

The V call is TRBV5-1, the J call TRBJ2-3, with D possibly matching TRBD2 (6 bases). CDR3 length: 15 amino acids. CDR1 is SGHRS and CDR2 is YFSETQ in the germline V gene. Trimming pared 4 bases from V and 4 bases from J, leaving 16 bases between. CDR3 DNA sequence: TGCGCCAGCAGCAAGGGCCAGGAGGGCTCAGATACGCAGTATTTT. Amino acids: CASSKGQEGSDTQYF. The full variable domain, with the rest looked up from reference TRBV5-1 and TRBJ2-3, is KAGVTQTPRYLIKTRGQQVTLSCSPISGHRSVSWYQQTPGQGLQFLFEYFSETQRNKGNFPGRFSGRQFSNSRSEMNVSTLELGDSALYLCASSKGQEGSDTQYFGPGTRLTVL.

In its sample, this clone was seen a few times. Other nucleotide sequences from this sample produce the same CDR3. This chain links TRBV5-1 with TRBJ2-3; no clear D. There are 11 residues in the CDR3. Trimming cost V 4 bases and J 2 bases, with 2 bases left between them. CDR1 is SGHRS, CDR2 YFSETQ, per germline. In DNA, the CDR3 is TGCGCCAGCAGCGACACAGATACGCAGTATTTT. Translating gives CASSDTDTQYF.

This sequence joins TRBV7-2 and TRBJ2-4; D remains ambiguous. V was cut by 3 bases and J by 1 base, with 10 bases left in between. Germline V gene data show CDR1 as SGHTA and CDR2 as FQGNSA. The CDR3 runs 15 residues. The CDR3, as DNA: TGTGCCAGCAGCTTGGTAACAAGCGCCAAAAACATTCAGTACTTC. This gives the protein CASSLVTSAKNIQYF. Using reference TRBV7-2 and TRBJ2-4 for the parts outside the CDR3, the full variable domain is GAGVSQSPSNKVTEKGKDVELRCDPISGHTALYWYRQSLGQGLEFLIYFQGNSAPDKSGLPSDRFSAERTGGSVSTLTIQRTQQEDSAVYLCASSLVTSAKNIQYFGAGTRLSVL.